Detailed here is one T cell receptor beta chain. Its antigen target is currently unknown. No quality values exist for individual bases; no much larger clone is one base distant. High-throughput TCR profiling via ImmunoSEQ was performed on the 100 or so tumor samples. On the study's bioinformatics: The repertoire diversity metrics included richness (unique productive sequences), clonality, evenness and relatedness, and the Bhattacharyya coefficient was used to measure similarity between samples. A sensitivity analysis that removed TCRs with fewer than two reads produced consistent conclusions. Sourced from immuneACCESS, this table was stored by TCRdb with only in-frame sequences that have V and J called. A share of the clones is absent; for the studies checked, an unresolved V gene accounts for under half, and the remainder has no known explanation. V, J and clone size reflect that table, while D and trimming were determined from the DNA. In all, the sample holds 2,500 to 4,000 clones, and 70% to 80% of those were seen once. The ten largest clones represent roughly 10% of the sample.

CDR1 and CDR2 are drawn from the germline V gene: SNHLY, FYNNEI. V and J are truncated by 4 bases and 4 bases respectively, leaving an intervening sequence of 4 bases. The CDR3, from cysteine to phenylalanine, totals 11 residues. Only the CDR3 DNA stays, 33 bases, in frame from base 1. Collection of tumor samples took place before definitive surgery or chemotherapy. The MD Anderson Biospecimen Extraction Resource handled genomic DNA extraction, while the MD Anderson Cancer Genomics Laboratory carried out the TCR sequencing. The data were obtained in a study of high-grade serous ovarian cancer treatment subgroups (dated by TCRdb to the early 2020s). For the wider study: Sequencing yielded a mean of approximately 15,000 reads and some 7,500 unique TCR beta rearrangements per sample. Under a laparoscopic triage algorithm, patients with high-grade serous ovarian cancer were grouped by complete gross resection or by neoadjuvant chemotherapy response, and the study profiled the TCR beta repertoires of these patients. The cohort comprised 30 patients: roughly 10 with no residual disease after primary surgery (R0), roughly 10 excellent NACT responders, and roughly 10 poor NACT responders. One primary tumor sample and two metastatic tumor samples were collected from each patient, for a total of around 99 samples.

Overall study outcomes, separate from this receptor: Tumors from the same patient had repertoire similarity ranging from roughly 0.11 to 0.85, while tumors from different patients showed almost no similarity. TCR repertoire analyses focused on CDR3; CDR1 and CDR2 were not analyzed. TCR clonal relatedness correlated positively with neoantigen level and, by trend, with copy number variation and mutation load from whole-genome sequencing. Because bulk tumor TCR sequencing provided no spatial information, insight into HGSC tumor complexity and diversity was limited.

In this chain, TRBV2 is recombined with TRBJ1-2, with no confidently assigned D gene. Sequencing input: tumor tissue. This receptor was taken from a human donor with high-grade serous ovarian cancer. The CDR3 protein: CASSAVYGYTF. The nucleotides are TGTGCCAGCAGTGCAGTCTATGGCTACACCTTC. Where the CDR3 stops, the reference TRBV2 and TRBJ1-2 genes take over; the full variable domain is EPEVTQTPSHQVTQMGQEVILRCVPISNHLYFYWYRQILGQKVEFLVSFYNNEISEKSEIFDDQFSVERPDGSNFTLKIRSTKLEDSAMYFCASSAVYGYTFGSGTRLTVV.